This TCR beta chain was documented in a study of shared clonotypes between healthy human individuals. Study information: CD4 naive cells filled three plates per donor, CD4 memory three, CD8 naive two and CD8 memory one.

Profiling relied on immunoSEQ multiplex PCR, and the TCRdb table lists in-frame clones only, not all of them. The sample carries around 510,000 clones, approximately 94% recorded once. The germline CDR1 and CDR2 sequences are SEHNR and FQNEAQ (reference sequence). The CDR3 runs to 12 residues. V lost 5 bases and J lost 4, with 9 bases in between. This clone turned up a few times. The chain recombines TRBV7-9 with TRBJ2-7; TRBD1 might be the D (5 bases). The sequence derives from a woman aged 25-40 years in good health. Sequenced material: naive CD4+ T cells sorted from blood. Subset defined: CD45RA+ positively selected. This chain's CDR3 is CASSEQGYEQYF. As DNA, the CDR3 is TGTGCCAGCAGCGAGCAGGGATACGAGCAGTACTTC.